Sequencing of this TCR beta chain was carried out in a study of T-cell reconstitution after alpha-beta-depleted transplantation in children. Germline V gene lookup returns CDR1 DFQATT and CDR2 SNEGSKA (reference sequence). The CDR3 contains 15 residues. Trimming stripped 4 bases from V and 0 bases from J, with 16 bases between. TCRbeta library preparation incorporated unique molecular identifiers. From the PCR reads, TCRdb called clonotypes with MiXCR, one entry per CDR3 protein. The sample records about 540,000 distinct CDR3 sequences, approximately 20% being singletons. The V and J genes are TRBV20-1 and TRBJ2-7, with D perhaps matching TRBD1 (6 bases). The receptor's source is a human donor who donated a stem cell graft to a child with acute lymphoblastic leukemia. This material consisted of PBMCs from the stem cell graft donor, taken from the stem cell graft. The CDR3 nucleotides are TGCAGTGCTACGGGTCTAGACAGGTACTCCTACGAGCAGTACTTC. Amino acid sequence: CSATGLDRYSYEQYF.